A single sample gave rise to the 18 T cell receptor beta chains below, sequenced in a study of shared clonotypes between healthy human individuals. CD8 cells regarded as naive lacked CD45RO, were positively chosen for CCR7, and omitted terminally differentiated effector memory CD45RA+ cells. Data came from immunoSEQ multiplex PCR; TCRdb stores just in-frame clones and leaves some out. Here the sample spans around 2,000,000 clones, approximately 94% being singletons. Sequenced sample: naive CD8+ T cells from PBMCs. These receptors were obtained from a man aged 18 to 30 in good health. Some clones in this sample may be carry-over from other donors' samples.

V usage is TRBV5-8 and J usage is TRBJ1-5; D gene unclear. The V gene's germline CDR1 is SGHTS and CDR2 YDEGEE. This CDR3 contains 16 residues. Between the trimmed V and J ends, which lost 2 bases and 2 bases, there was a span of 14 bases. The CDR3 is CASSLGPGNRNQPQHF. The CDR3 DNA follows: TGTGCCAGCAGCTTAGGACCGGGGAATCGCAATCAGCCCCAGCATTTT.

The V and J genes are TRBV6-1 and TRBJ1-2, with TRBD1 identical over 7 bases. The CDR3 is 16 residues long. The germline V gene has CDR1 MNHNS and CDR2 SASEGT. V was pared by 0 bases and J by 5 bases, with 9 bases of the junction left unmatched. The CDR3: CASSEAPVGTDYGYTF. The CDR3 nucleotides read TGTGCCAGCAGTGAAGCGCCCGTCGGGACAGATTATGGCTACACCTTC.

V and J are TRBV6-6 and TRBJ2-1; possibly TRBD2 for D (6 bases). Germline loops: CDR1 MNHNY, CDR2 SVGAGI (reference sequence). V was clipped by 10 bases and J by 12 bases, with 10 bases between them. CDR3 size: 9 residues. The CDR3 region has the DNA TGTGCCACCGGGGGAATGCAGTTCTTC. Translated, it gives CATGGMQFF.

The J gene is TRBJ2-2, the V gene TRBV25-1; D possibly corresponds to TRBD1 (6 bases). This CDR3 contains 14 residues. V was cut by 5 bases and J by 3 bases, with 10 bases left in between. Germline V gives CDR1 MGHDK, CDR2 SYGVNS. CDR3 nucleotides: TGTGCCAGCAGTAACTACAGGGACACCGGGGAGCTGTTTTTT. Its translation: CASSNYRDTGELFF.

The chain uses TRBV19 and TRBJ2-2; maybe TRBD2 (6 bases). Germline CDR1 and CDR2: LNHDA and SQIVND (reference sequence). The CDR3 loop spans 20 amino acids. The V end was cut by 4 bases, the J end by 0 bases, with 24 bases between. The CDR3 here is CASSSPWGELSLANTGELFF. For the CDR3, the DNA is TGTGCCAGTAGTAGTCCCTGGGGGGAGCTAAGCCTAGCGAACACCGGGGAGCTGTTTTTT.

The CDR3 loop reads CASSHGLAPRTDTQYF. DNA for the CDR3: TGTGCCAGCAGCCATGGACTAGCTCCCCGCACAGATACGCAGTATTTT. This chain links TRBV7-2 with TRBJ2-3, with 8 bases fitting TRBD2. The CDR3 extends over 16 amino acids. V trimming: 5 bases; J trimming: 1 base; junction bases outside the gene matches: 8. Germline lookup yields CDR1 SGHTA and CDR2 FQGNSA.

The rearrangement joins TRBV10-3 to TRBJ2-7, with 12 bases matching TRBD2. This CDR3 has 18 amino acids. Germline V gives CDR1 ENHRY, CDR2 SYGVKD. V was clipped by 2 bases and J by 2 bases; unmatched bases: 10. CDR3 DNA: TGTGCCATCAGTGAGCGCCGACATACTAGCGGGAGGCCCTACGAGCAGTACTTC. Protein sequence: CAISERRHTSGRPYEQYF.

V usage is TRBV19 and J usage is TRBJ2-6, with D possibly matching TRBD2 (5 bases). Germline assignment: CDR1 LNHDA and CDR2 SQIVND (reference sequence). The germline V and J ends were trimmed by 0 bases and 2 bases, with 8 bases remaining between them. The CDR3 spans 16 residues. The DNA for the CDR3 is TGTGCCAGTAGTATAGATCGGGGAGCTGGGGCCAACGTCCTGACTTTC. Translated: CASSIDRGAGANVLTF.

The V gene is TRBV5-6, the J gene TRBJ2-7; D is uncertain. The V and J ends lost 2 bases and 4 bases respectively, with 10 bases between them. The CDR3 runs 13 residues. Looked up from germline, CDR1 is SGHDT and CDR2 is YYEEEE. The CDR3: CASSFLESYEQYF. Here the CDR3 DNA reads TGTGCCAGCAGCTTTTTAGAATCATACGAGCAGTACTTC. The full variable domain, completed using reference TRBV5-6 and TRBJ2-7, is DAGVTQSPTHLIKTRGQQVTLRCSPKSGHDTVSWYQQALGQGPQFIFQYYEEEERQRGNFPDRFSGHQFPNYSSELNVNALLLGDSALYLCASSFLESYEQYFGPGTRLTVT.

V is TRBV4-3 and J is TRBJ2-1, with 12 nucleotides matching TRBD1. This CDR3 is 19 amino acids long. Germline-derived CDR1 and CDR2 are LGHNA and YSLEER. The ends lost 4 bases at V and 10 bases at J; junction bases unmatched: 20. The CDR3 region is CASSPRGQGAWAGGEEQFF. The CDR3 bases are TGCGCCAGCAGCCCCCGGGGACAGGGGGCGTGGGCGGGAGGCGAAGAGCAGTTCTTC.

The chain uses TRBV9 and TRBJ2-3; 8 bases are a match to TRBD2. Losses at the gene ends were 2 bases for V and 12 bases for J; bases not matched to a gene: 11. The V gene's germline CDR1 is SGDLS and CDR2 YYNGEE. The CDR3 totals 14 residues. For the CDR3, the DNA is TGTGCCAGCAGCGTCGGTGTCGGACTAGCTATCCAGTATTTT. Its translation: CASSVGVGLAIQYF.

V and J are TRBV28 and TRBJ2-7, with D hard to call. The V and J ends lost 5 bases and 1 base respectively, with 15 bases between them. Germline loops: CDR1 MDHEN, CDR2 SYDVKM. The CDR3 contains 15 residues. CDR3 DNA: TGTGCCAGCAGTCCTAGTGGAGTCTGGTCCTACGAGCAGTACTTC. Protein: CASSPSGVWSYEQYF.

The CDR3 loop reads CASSLQGPHEQYF. The CDR3 bases are TGTGCCAGCAGTTTACAGGGGCCCCACGAGCAGTACTTC. The genes are TRBV27 and TRBJ2-7; D possibly corresponds to TRBD1 (6 bases). Germline V gene lookup returns CDR1 MNHEY and CDR2 SMNVEV (reference sequence). V was trimmed by 2 bases and J by 5 bases, leaving 10 bases between them. The CDR3 has 13 residues.

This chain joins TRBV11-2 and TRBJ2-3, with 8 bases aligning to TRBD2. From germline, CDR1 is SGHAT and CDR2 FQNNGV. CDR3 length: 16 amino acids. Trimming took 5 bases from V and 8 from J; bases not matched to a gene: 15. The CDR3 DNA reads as TGTGCCAGCAGCCCGTTACTAAGCGGGGGTGTGGGTACGCAGTATTTT. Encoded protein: CASSPLLSGGVGTQYF. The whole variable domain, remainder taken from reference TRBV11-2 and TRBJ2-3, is EAGVAQSPRYKIIEKRQSVAFWCNPISGHATLYWYQQILGQGPKLLIQFQNNGVVDDSQLPKDRFSAERLKGVDSTLKIQPAKLEDSAVYLCASSPLLSGGVGTQYFGPGTRLTVL.

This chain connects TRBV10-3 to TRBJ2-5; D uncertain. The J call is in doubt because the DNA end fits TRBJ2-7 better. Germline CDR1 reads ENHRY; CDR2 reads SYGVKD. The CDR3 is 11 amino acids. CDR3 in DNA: TGTGCCATCAGTGCGGCTATCGAGCAGTACTTC. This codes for CAISAAIEQYF.

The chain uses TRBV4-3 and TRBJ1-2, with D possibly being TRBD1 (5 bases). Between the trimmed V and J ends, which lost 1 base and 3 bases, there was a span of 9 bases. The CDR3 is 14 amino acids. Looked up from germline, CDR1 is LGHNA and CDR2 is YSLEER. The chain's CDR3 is CASSQGWDDYGYTF. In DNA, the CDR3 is TGCGCCAGCAGCCAAGGGTGGGACGACTATGGCTACACCTTC.

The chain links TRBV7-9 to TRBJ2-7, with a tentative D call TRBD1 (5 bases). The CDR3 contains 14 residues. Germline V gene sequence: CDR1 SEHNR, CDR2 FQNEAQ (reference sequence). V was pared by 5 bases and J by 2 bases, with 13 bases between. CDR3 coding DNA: TGTGCCAGCAGCCCCGCAGGGATGCCCTACGAGCAGTACTTC. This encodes CASSPAGMPYEQYF.

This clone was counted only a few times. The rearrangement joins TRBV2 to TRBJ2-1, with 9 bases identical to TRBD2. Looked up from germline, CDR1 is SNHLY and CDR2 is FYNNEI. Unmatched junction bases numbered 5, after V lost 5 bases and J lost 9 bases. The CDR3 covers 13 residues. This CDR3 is CASSRTSVAEQFF. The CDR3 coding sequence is TGTGCCAGCAGTCGGACTAGCGTGGCTGAGCAGTTCTTC.